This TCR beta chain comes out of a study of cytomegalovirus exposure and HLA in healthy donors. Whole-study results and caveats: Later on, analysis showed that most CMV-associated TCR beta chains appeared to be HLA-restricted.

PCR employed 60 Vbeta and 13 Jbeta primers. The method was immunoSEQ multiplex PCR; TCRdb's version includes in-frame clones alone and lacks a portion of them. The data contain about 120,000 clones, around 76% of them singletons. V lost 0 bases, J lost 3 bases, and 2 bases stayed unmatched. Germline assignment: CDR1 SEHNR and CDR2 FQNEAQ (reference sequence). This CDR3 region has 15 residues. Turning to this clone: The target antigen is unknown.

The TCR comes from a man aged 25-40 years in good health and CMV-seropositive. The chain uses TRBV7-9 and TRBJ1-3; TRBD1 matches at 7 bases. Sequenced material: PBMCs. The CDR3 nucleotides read TGTGCCAGCAGCTTAGCCGGGGACAGTGGAAACACCATATATTTT. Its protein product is CASSLAGDSGNTIYF.